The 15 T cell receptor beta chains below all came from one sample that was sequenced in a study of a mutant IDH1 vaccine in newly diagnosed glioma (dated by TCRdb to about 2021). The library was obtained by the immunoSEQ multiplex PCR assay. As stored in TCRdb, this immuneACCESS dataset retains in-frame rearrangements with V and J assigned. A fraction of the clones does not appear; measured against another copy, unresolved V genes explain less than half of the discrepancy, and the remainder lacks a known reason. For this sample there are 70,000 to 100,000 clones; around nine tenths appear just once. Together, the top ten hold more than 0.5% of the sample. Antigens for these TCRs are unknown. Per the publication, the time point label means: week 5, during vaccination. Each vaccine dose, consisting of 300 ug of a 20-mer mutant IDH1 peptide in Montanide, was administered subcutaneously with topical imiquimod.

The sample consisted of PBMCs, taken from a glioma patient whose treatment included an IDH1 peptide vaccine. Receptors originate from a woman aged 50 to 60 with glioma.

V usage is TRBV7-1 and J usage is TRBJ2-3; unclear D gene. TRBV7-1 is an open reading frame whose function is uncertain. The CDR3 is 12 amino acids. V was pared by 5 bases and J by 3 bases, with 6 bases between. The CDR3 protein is CASSPGTDTQYF. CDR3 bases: TGTGCCAGCAGCCCAGGAACAGATACGCAGTATTTT.

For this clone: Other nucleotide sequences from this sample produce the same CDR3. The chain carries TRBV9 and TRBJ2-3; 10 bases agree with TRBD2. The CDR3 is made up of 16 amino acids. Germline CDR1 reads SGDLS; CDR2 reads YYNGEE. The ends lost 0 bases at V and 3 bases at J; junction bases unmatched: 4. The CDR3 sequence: CASSVGLAGVTDTQYF. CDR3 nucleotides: TGTGCCAGCAGCGTAGGGCTAGCGGGAGTTACAGATACGCAGTATTTT.

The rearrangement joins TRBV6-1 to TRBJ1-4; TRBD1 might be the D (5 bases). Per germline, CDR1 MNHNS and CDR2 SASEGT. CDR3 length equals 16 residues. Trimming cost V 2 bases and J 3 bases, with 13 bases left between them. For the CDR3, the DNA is TGTGCCAGCAGTGAAAGTAGGGACGGAGCTAATGAAAAACTGTTTTTT. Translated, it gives CASSESRDGANEKLFF.

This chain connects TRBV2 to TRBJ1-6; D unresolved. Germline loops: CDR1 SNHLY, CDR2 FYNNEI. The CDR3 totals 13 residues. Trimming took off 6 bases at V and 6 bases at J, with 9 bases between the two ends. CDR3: CASRGSPNSPLHF. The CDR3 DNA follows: TGTGCCAGCAGGGGGTCCCCTAATTCACCCCTCCACTTT.

The CDR3 nucleotides are TGTGCCAGCAGCCAATTATCAGGGGATAGCAATCAGCCCCAGCATTTT. Its protein product is CASSQLSGDSNQPQHF. The J gene is TRBJ1-5, the V gene TRBV16; the D gene is possibly TRBD1 (6 bases). The V and J ends lost 1 base and 0 bases respectively, with 10 bases between them. The CDR3 spans 16 residues. The germline V gene has CDR1 KGHSY and CDR2 FQNENV.

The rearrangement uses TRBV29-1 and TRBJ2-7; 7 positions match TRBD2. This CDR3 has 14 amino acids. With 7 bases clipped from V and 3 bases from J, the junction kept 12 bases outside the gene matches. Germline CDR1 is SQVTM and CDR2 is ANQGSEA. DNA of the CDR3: TGCAGCGCAAAAAGGGAGGGCCGGGGCTACGAGCAGTACTTC. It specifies CSAKREGRGYEQYF.

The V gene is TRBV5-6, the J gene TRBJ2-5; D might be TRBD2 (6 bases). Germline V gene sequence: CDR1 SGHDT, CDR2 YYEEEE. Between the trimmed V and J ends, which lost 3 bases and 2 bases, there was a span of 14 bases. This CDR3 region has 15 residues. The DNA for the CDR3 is TGTGCCAGCAGCTCCCCCGGGACTCAACAAGAGACCCAGTACTTC. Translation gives CASSSPGTQQETQYF.

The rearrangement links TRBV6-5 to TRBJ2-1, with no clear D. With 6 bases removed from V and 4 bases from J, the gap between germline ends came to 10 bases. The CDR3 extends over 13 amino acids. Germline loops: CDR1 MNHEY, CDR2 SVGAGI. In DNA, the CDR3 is TGTGCCAGCAGCTCCGACCATTACAATGAGCAGTTCTTC. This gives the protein CASSSDHYNEQFF.

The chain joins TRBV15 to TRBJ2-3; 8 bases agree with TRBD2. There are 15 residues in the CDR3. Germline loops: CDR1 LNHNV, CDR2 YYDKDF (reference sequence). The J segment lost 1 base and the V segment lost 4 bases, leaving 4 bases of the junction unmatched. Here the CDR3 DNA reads TGTGCCACCAGCATCAAGCGGGAGCGCACAGATACGCAGTATTTT. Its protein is CATSIKRERTDTQYF.

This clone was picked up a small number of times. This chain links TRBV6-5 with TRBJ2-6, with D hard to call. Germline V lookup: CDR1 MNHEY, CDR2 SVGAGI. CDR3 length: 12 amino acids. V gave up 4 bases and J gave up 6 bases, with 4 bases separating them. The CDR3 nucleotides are TGTGCCAGCAGTTCGCCGGCCAACGTCCTGACTTTC. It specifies CASSSPANVLTF.

The CDR3 sequence is CASKGGLAGGSSYNEQFF. CDR3 coding DNA: TGCGCCAGCAAAGGGGGACTAGCGGGAGGGAGCTCCTACAATGAGCAGTTCTTC. This chain links TRBV10-2 with TRBJ2-1; 16 bases fit TRBD2. Trimming at V came to 7 bases and at J to 0 bases, leaving 6 bases not matched to a gene. Germline CDR1 WSHSY, CDR2 SAAADI. The CDR3 totals 18 residues.

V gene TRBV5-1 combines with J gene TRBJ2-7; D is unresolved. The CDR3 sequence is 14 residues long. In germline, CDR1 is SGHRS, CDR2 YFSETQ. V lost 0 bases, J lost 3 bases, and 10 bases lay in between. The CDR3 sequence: CASSLAEANYEQYF. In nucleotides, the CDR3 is TGCGCCAGCAGCTTGGCCGAAGCGAACTACGAGCAGTACTTC.

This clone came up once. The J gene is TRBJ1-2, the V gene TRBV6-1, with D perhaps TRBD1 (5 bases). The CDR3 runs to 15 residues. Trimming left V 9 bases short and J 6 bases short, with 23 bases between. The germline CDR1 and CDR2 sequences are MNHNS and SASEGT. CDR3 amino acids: CARGNPGDAADGYTF. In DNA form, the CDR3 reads TGTGCCAGAGGAAATCCGGGGGACGCTGCAGATGGCTACACCTTC.

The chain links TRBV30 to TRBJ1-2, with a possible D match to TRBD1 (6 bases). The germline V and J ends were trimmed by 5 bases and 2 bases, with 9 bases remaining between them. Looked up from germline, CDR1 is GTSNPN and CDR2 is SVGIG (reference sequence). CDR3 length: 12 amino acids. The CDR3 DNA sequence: TGTGCCTGGGTACAGGGAAACTATGGCTACACCTTC. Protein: CAWVQGNYGYTF.

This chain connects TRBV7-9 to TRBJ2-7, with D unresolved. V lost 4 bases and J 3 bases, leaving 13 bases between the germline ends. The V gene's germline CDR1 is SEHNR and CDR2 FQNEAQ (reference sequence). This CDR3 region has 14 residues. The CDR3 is CASSSLGQYYEQYF. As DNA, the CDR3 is TGTGCCAGCAGCTCACTGGGCCAGTACTACGAGCAGTACTTC.